The 5 T cell receptor beta chains given below trace back to one sample, sequenced in a study of shared clonotypes between healthy human individuals. Generated by immunoSEQ multiplex PCR, the TCRdb table keeps only in-frame clones and is missing some. The sample contains some 550,000 clones, roughly 97% of which appear only once. The source material was naive CD4+ T cells sorted from blood. Subset noted: CD45RA+ positively selected. The receptors come from a woman aged 25 to 45 in good health.

This chain uses TRBV5-1 with TRBJ2-1; unclear D gene. In germline, CDR1 is SGHRS, CDR2 YFSETQ. Trimming cost V 2 bases and J 6 bases, with 9 bases left between them. The CDR3 sequence is 13 residues long. CDR3 sequence (DNA): TGCGCCAGCAGCTTAGTAAGCTTCAATGAGCAGTTCTTC. Its protein is CASSLVSFNEQFF.

This chain links TRBV6-4 with TRBJ2-1; D is possibly TRBD2 (7 bases). CDR3 length: 16 amino acids. Germline V CDR1 and CDR2: MRHNA, SNTAGT. V shed 0 bases and J shed 3 bases, with 12 bases lying between them. The CDR3 is CASSDSGRGGYNEQFF. Written as DNA, the CDR3 is TGTGCCAGCAGTGACTCAGGGAGGGGGGGCTACAATGAGCAGTTCTTC.

Points on this clone: At one boundary the junction diverges from the germline segment, which might be a read error. CDR3 loop: CASSVEVGLAGKIF. The CDR3 region has the DNA TGTGCCAGCAGTGTAGAGGTTGGGCTAGCGGGAAAAATCTTC. This sequence joins TRBV2 and TRBJ2-1; TRBD2 agrees at 9 bases. CDR1 is SNHLY and CDR2 is FYNNEI in the germline V gene. There are 14 residues in the CDR3.

The J gene is TRBJ2-2, the V gene TRBV5-1; the D gene is possibly TRBD2 (5 bases). CDR1 SGHRS and CDR2 YFSETQ come from the germline V gene. The CDR3 spans 17 residues. V lost 0 bases and J lost 5, with 17 bases in between. CDR3: CASSLAVMASGTGELFF. The CDR3 DNA is TGCGCCAGCAGCTTGGCCGTTATGGCGAGCGGAACCGGGGAGCTGTTTTTT.

The chain employs TRBV29-1 and TRBJ1-6; D call uncertain. The CDR3 sequence is 9 residues long. Per germline, CDR1 SQVTM and CDR2 ANQGSEA. V was trimmed by 6 bases and J by 10 bases, leaving 4 bases between them. CDR3 protein: CSVHSPLHF. The CDR3, as DNA: TGCAGCGTCCACTCACCCCTCCACTTT.